Listed below are T cell receptor beta chains from one sample, sequenced in a study of vaccination effects on CD4 cells after COVID-19. Clones were sequenced by immunoSEQ multiplex PCR, and TCRdb holds only the in-frame ones, with some missing. The sample yields around 37,000 clones, around 74% seen once. For these receptors, no antigen is known. The sample consisted of CD4+ T cells from PBMCs cultured without peptide, taken before COVID-19 vaccination. The receptor source for this set is a human donor who received a COVID-19 vaccine. Both conserved end residues are part of each CDR3. D genes are given only for firm matches. Clone size is given for some rows only: seen once, a few or many times, or a class if the clone is expanded.

clone size: NA; V gene: TRBV19; D gene: NA; J gene: TRBJ2-7; CDR3 DNA: TGTGCCAGTAGCAGGACAACCCAGAGCTCCTACGAGCAGTACTTC; CDR3 protein: CASSRTTQSSYEQYF
clone size: few; V gene: TRBV24-1; D gene: NA; J gene: TRBJ1-1; CDR3 DNA: TGTGCCACCAGTCCCGCCCGGCCGAACACTGAAGCTTTCTTT; CDR3 protein: CATSPARPNTEAFF
clone size: NA; V gene: TRBV6-2/TRBV6-3; D gene: TRBD2; J gene: TRBJ2-3; CDR3 DNA: TGTGCCAGCAGCCCTCCGGGAGGGTTGGCAGATACGCAGTATTTT; CDR3 protein: CASSPPGGLADTQYF
clone size: NA; V gene: TRBV19; D gene: TRBD1; J gene: TRBJ1-5; CDR3 DNA: TGTGCCAGTAGTGAAACACAGGGGAGCAATCAGCCCCAGCATTTT; CDR3 protein: CASSETQGSNQPQHF
clone size: few; V gene: TRBV7-8; D gene: TRBD1; J gene: TRBJ2-2; CDR3 DNA: TGTGCCAGCAGCTTACGGGACAGGGTCACCGGGGAGCTGTTTTTT; CDR3 protein: CASSLRDRVTGELFF
clone size: NA; V gene: TRBV5-1; D gene: TRBD1; J gene: TRBJ2-5; CDR3 DNA: TGCGCCAGCAGCTTACAGGGGGCTTCTGGAGAGACCCAGTACTTC; CDR3 protein: CASSLQGASGETQYF
clone size: NA; V gene: TRBV6-5; D gene: NA; J gene: TRBJ2-7; CDR3 DNA: TGTGCCAGTCTCTACAGGCACCCCTCCTACGAGCAGTACTTC; CDR3 protein: CASLYRHPSYEQYF
clone size: NA; V gene: TRBV27; D gene: NA; J gene: TRBJ2-1; CDR3 DNA: TGTGCCAGCAGTGTATGGGGCGGGAACAATGAGCAGTTCTTC; CDR3 protein: CASSVWGGNNEQFF
clone size: NA; V gene: TRBV20-1; D gene: NA; J gene: TRBJ2-1; CDR3 DNA: TGCAGTGCTAGTCGTTGGACGGCGAGCTCCTACAATGAGCAGTTCTTC; CDR3 protein: CSASRWTASSYNEQFF
clone size: NA; V gene: TRBV7-9; D gene: NA; J gene: TRBJ1-4; CDR3 DNA: TGTGCCAGCAGCGCGGGGGAGGGTAATGAAAAACTGTTTTTT; CDR3 protein: CASSAGEGNEKLFF
clone size: once; V gene: TRBV4-1; D gene: TRBD1; J gene: TRBJ1-4; CDR3 DNA: TGCGCCAGCAGCCCGGGACAGATAGCAACTAATGAAAAACTGTTTTTT; CDR3 protein: CASSPGQIATNEKLFF
clone size: NA; V gene: TRBV28; D gene: TRBD1; J gene: TRBJ2-7; CDR3 DNA: TGTGCCAGCCTGCGGACAGGGGGGATCTACGAGCAGTACTTC; CDR3 protein: CASLRTGGIYEQYF
clone size: NA; V gene: TRBV6-5; D gene: NA; J gene: TRBJ2-2; CDR3 DNA: TGTGCCAGCGTGTTGGCTATCAAGGGCACCGGGGAGCTGTTTTTT; CDR3 protein: CASVLAIKGTGELFF
clone size: NA; V gene: TRBV2; D gene: NA; J gene: TRBJ1-1; CDR3 DNA: TGTGCCAGCAGTGAACGAGTCGAAGCTTTCTTT; CDR3 protein: CASSERVEAFF
clone size: NA; V gene: TRBV6-1; D gene: NA; J gene: TRBJ1-1; CDR3 DNA: TGTGCCAGCAGTGAACACAGGCGAGCTTTCTTT; CDR3 protein: CASSEHRRAFF
clone size: NA; V gene: TRBV7-2; D gene: NA; J gene: TRBJ2-1; CDR3 DNA: TGTGCCAGCAGCCTACGGCGGGGATCAGGAGACAATGAGCAGTTCTTC; CDR3 protein: CASSLRRGSGDNEQFF
clone size: NA; V gene: TRBV7-9; D gene: NA; J gene: TRBJ1-3; CDR3 DNA: TGTGCCAGCAGCTTAGTTACTAGGGGACACACCATATATTTT; CDR3 protein: CASSLVTRGHTIYF
clone size: NA; V gene: TRBV7-2; D gene: NA; J gene: TRBJ2-1; CDR3 DNA: TGTGCCAGCAGCAACAGAGATGAGCAGTTCTTC; CDR3 protein: CASSNRDEQFF
clone size: NA; V gene: TRBV27; D gene: NA; J gene: TRBJ2-6; CDR3 DNA: TGTGCCAGCAGTACAGGGACTGGGGCCAACGTCCTGACTTTC; CDR3 protein: CASSTGTGANVLTF
clone size: NA; V gene: TRBV11-2; D gene: NA; J gene: TRBJ1-2; CDR3 DNA: TGTGCCAGCAGCCCCGACAAAAACTATGGCTACACCTTC; CDR3 protein: CASSPDKNYGYTF
clone size: once; V gene: TRBV28; D gene: NA; J gene: TRBJ1-6; CDR3 DNA: TGTGCCAGCAGTTTAAGCTCTTGGGGGAGCTCCTATAATTCACCCCTCCACTTT; CDR3 protein: CASSLSSWGSSYNSPLHF
clone size: once; V gene: TRBV5-1; D gene: NA; J gene: TRBJ1-2; CDR3 DNA: TGCGCCAGCAGCTTGGGGGACGGGGTCCGGGGGTATGGCTACACCTTC; CDR3 protein: CASSLGDGVRGYGYTF
clone size: few; V gene: TRBV3-1/TRBV3-2; D gene: NA; J gene: TRBJ1-1; CDR3 DNA: TGTGCCAGCAGCCCGCGGGGCACTGAAGCTTTCTTT; CDR3 protein: CASSPRGTEAFF
clone size: few; V gene: TRBV21-1; D gene: NA; J gene: TRBJ1-1; CDR3 DNA: TGTGCCAGCAGCAAAGTCCGCAGGGCGAACACTGAAGCTTTCTTT; CDR3 protein: CASSKVRRANTEAFF
clone size: NA; V gene: TRBV30; D gene: NA; J gene: TRBJ1-5; CDR3 DNA: TGTGCCTGGAGTGTCGGGGGGGCGGATCAGCCCCAGCATTTT; CDR3 protein: CAWSVGGADQPQHF
clone size: NA; V gene: TRBV11-2; D gene: NA; J gene: TRBJ1-5; CDR3 DNA: TGTGCCAGCAGCTTACAGGCGGGGAGCAATCAGCCCCAGCATTTT; CDR3 protein: CASSLQAGSNQPQHF
clone size: NA; V gene: TRBV10-2; D gene: NA; J gene: TRBJ2-1; CDR3 DNA: TGCGCCAGCAGTGCGGGGGCCTACAATGAGCAGTTCTTC; CDR3 protein: CASSAGAYNEQFF